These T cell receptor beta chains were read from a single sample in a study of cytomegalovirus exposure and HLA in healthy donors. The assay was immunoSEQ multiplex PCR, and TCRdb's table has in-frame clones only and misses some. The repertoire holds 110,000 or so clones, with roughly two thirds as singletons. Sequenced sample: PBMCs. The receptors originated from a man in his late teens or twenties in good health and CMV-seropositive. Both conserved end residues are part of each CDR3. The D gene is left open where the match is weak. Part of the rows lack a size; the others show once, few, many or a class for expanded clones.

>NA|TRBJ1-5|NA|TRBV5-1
TGCGCCAGCAGTCTCAAGGAGGAAAGGCAGCCCCAGCATTTT
CASSLKEERQPQHF
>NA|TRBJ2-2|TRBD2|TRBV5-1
TGCGCCAGCAGCCCCCTGGAGCGGGGGGCCCCGAACACCGGGGAGCTGTTTTTT
CASSPLERGAPNTGELFF
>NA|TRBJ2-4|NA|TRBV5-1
TGCGCCAGCAGCTTGGGTACTTTGGACATTCAGTACTTC
CASSLGTLDIQYF
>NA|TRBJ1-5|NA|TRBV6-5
TGTGCCAGCAGTTACACGTACAGGGCGGGCAATCAGCCCCAGCATTTT
CASSYTYRAGNQPQHF
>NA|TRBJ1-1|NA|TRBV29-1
TGCAGCGTTGTTATGGGGCATGGGACTGAAGCTTTCTTT
CSVVMGHGTEAFF
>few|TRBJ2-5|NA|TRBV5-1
TGCGCCAGCGCGTCTTCAGGGATGGAGACCCAGTACTTC
CASASSGMETQYF
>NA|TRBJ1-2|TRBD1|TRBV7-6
TGTGCCAGCAGCTTAGTGACAGGGGATGGCTACACCTTC
CASSLVTGDGYTF
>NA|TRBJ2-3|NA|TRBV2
TGTGCCAGCAGAGCGAAATCTAGCACAGATACGCAGTATTTT
CASRAKSSTDTQYF
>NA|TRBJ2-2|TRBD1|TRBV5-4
TGTGCCAGCAGCACCGTTCAGGGGGCGAACACCGGGGAGCTGTTTTTT
CASSTVQGANTGELFF
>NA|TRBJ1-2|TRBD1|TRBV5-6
TGTGCCAGCAGCTTGCCTGGGACAGGGGAACGGTATGGCTACACCTTC
CASSLPGTGERYGYTF
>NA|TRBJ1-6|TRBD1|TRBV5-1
TGCGCCAGCAGCTACGGGACAGGGAATTCACCCCTCCACTTT
CASSYGTGNSPLHF
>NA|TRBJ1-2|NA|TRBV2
TGTGCCAGCAGTAACCCCCGGGACATTGGTGGGCATGGCTACACCTTC
CASSNPRDIGGHGYTF
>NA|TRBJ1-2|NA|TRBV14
TGTGCCAGCAGCCCCTCGCTAAACTATGGCTACACCTTC
CASSPSLNYGYTF
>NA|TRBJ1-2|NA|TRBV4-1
TGCGCCAGCAGCCAAGATGGAGCAGGGCGATTGTACTATGGCTACACCTTC
CASSQDGAGRLYYGYTF
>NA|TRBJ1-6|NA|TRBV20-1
TGCAGTGTGTCAGGGGTCACACCCCTCCACTTT
CSVSGVTPLHF
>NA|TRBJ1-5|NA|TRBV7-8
TGTGCCAGCAGCTTAGTCCCCGGGAAGGGTCAGCCCCAGCATTTT
CASSLVPGKGQPQHF
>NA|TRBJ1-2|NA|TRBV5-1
TGCGCCAGCAGCTTGGAGGCGGGAATGGTAAAGGGCTACACCTTC
CASSLEAGMVKGYTF
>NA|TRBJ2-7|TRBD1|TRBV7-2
TGTGCCAGCAGCCTAGGGACAGGCGGGGCGTCATCCTACGAGCAGTACTTC
CASSLGTGGASSYEQYF
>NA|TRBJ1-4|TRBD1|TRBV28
TGTGCCAGCAGTAGGGACAGGACTAATGAAAAACTGTTTTTT
CASSRDRTNEKLFF
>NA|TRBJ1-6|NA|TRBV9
TGTGCCAGCAGCCGCGCGGTAGCGGGTAGTGGGTATTCACCCCTCCACTTT
CASSRAVAGSGYSPLHF
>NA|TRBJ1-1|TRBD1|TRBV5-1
TGCGCCAGCAGCTCCGGACAGGGAATGAACACTGAAGCTTTCTTT
CASSSGQGMNTEAFF
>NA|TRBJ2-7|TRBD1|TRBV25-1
TGTGCCAGCATTACTTATGGACAGGGCAATCCCGAGCAGTACTTC
CASITYGQGNPEQYF
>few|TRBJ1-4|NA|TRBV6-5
TGTGCCAGCAGGGCCAGGGTGAGGGAAAAACTGTTTTTT
CASRARVREKLFF
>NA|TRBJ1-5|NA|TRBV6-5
TGTGCCAGCAGCACCGGACAGTATAGCAATCAGCCCCAGCATTTT
CASSTGQYSNQPQHF
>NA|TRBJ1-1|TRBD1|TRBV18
TGTGCCAGCTCACCACAACAGGGGGCAGGATTCACTGAAGCTTTCTTT
CASSPQQGAGFTEAFF
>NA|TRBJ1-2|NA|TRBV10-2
TGCGCCAGCAGTGATTTTTGGCCTTATGGCTACACCTTC
CASSDFWPYGYTF
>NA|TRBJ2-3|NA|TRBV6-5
TGTGCCAGCAGACCAGGGGGGCGCGGCACAGATACGCAGTATTTT
CASRPGGRGTDTQYF
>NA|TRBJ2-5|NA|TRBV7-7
TGTGCCAGCAGCTTTGCAGGAGAGACCCAGTACTTC
CASSFAGETQYF